What follows describes a single T cell receptor beta chain. This sample was included in a study of shared clonotypes between healthy human individuals. The wider study: Serving as donors were two women and a few men, whose ages spanned 18 to 49.

Donors were Caucasian adults residing in Nashville, Tennessee, USA. This was a deep-level run. In the original workflow: In the immunoSEQ data, sequences were junction-only and lacked quality scores, so filtering differed. The protocol was immunoSEQ multiplex PCR, while the TCRdb copy is restricted to in-frame clones and leaves out a portion. V, J and clone size reflect that table, while D and trimming were determined from the DNA. The sample records about 560,000 clones, roughly four fifths being singletons. The ends were cut back, 6 bases at V and 0 bases at J, with 11 bases in the middle. The CDR3 length is 14 residues. The germline CDR1 and CDR2 sequences are SGHVS and FQNEAQ.

The chain is built from TRBV7-8 and TRBJ2-5; unclear D gene. The sequenced material came from PBMCs. The clonotype was recovered from a middle-aged woman in good health. Some clones in this sample may be carry-over from other donors' samples. The DNA for the CDR3 is TGTGCCAGCAGATTACAGCGATACCAAGAGACCCAGTACTTC. Its protein is CASRLQRYQETQYF. The full variable domain, completed using reference TRBV7-8 and TRBJ2-5, is GAGVSQSPRYKVAKRGQDVALRCDPISGHVSLFWYQQALGQGPEFLTYFQNEAQLDKSGLPSDRFFAERPEGSVSTLKIQRTQQEDSAVYLCASRLQRYQETQYFGPGTRLLVL.